This T cell receptor beta chain was obtained from a study of regulatory T cells in long-lasting Graves disease. General study points: There were preferences for TRBV28, TRBJ1-2 and TRBJ2-5 in persistent disease.

Documented time point: persistent/refractory GD, antithyroid drugs over 5 years with positive TRAb. From PBMCs, RNA was extracted and then used to make the TCR library. All patients originated from an endocrinology department located in Xi'an, China. CDR3 regions were amplified by Arm-PCR using iRepertoire HTBI primers to build TCR beta libraries. TCRdb passed the multiplex PCR reads through MiXCR, listing each CDR3 protein once. The sample comprises about 660,000 distinct CDR3 sequences, 25% to 30% of which are singletons, and around 42% rests with the top ten. This clonotype showed up many times. The antigen is not known. CDR3 length equals 15 residues. The V gene's germline CDR1 is MDHEN and CDR2 SYDVKM. Trimming shortened V by 6 bases and J by 10 bases, and 21 bases separated the two germline ends.

V usage is TRBV28 and J usage is TRBJ1-4, with D possibly matching TRBD1 (5 bases). The clonotype originates from a female donor with Graves disease. Sequences were derived from peripheral blood mononuclear cells (PBMCs), sampled when the disease was refractory, from a patient treated with antithyroid drugs. The CDR3: CASSSPGGRGGKLFF. The CDR3 nucleotides read TGTGCCAGCAGCTCTCCAGGAGGGAGGGGAGGAAAACTGTTTTTT.